This entry concerns a single TCR beta chain. Its antigen remains unidentified. This sample is drawn from a study of blood T cells in healthy people across ages. The total RNA that was extracted per sample amounted to at least 5 micrograms. Notes on the study in general: A conclusive naive versus antigen-experienced comparison was prevented by the unsorted PBMCs. The study lacked donor CMV status, which possibly confounded expanded clonotype changes.

Next came a second PCR, run for about 6 to 12 cycles, which used a sample-barcoded 5' primer along with a J-beta primer mix. Sequencing recovered at least 2.5 million CDR3-containing paired-end reads from each sample. TCRdb re-called the 5' RACE reads with MiXCR, one entry per CDR3 protein. The sample has 650,000 to 700,000 distinct CDR3 sequences; roughly half are singletons. The CDR3 is made up of 16 amino acids. V was pared by 0 bases and J by 9 bases, with 10 bases of the junction left unmatched. CDR1 and CDR2 (germline): SGHRS, YFSETQ. The sequence came from a woman of 80 years or more in good health. The chain joins TRBV5-1 to TRBJ2-1; 9 nucleotides align to TRBD2. Material for sequencing was blood. CDR3 in amino acids: CASSLAASGGNTEQFF. The CDR3 DNA is TGCGCCAGCAGCTTGGCCGCGAGCGGGGGGAACACTGAGCAGTTCTTC.